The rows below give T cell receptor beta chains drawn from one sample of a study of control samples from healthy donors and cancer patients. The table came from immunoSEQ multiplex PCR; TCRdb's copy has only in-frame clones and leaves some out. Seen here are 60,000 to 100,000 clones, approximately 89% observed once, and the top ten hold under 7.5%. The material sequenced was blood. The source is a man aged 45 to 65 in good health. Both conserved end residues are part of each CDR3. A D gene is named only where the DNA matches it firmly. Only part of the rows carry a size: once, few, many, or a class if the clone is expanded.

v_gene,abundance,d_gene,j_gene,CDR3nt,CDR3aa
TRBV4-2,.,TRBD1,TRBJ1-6,TGTGCCAGCAGCCAAGATCGGACAGGGAAACCCCTCCACTTT,CASSQDRTGKPLHF
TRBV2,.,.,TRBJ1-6,TGTGCCAGCCTACCGGACAGCGTTAATTCACCCCTCCACTTT,CASLPDSVNSPLHF
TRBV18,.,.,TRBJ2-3,TGTGCCAGCTTCGGAGATTTTCGCACAGATACGCAGTATTTT,CASFGDFRTDTQYF
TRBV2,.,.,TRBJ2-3,TGTGCCAGCAGTGAAGGTTTGGGGATCGCAGATACGCAGTATTTT,CASSEGLGIADTQYF
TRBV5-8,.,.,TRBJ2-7,TGTGCCAGCAGCTTAGGTTACGAGCAGTACTTC,CASSLGYEQYF
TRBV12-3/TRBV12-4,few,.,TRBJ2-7,TGTGCCAGCAGTTTATACGGGACGGCAGAGCAGTACTTC,CASSLYGTAEQYF
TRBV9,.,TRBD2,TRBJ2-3,TGTGCCAGCAGCCTTGGGGCCCCGGGGGGGCCGGATACGCAGTATTTT,CASSLGAPGGPDTQYF
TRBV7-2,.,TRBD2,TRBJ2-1,TGTGCCAGCAGCTTAGCCGTGGCCGGGGGGGCCTACAATGAGCAGTTCTTC,CASSLAVAGGAYNEQFF
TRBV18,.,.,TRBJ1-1,TGTGCCAGCTCACCACCGCAGGGGAACACTGAAGCTTTCTTT,CASSPPQGNTEAFF
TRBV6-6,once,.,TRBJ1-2,TGTGCCAGCGTCAATAGCAACTATGGCTACACCTTC,CASVNSNYGYTF
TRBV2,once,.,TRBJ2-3,TGTGCCAGCAGTGAGCGGAATACGCAGTATTTT,CASSERNTQYF
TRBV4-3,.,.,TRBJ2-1,TGCGCCAGCAGCCAAGATTTGGCGGGGGCCCAACGGGCTATTGAGCAGTTCTTC,CASSQDLAGAQRAIEQFF
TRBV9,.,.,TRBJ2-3,TGTGCCAGCAGCTTAAGCGGGTGGAGCGTTAGCACAGATACGCAGTATTTT,CASSLSGWSVSTDTQYF
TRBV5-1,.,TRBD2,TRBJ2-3,TGCGCCAGCAGTCGTGTACTAGCGGGATTCACAGATACGCAGTATTTT,CASSRVLAGFTDTQYF
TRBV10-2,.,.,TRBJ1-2,TGCGCCAGCAGTGAAACCAGGGCCTATGGCTACACCTTC,CASSETRAYGYTF
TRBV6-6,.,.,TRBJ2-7,TGTGCCAGCATTGGTCCCGTGGGCCACGAGCAGTACTTC,CASIGPVGHEQYF
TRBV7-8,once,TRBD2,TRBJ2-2,TGTGCCAGCAGAGAGAGCGGGGTTTCGAACACCGGGGAGCTGTTTTTT,CASRESGVSNTGELFF
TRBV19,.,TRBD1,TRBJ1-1,TGTGCCAGTAGGGCAGGACAGGGCCTTAGGAGCACTGAAGCTTTCTTT,CASRAGQGLRSTEAFF
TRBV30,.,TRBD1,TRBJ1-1,TGTGCCTGGACAGTACGTACAGGGGGCTGGAGCACTGAAGCTTTCTTT,CAWTVRTGGWSTEAFF
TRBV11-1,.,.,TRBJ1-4,TGTGCCAGCAGCTTATCCCCCTACCAAAAACTGTTTTTT,CASSLSPYQKLFF
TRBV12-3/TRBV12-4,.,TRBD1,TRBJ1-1,TGTGCCAGCAGTCTACAGGGGGGCACTGAAGCTTTCTTT,CASSLQGGTEAFF
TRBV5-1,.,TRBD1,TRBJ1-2,TGCGCCAGCAGCTTGTCAACAGGGGAGGGTGGCTACACCTTC,CASSLSTGEGGYTF
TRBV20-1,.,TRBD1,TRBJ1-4,TGCAGTGCTAGTTTCGGGACAGGGGCTTCGAGAGAAAAACTGTTTTTT,CSASFGTGASREKLFF
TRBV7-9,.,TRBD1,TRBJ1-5,TGTGCCAGCAGCTTCACACAGGGGTCCATCAATCAGCCCCAGCATTTT,CASSFTQGSINQPQHF
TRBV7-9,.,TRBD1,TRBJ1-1,TGTGCCAGCAGCCCACAGGGGAGGCCCGACACTGAAGCTTTCTTT,CASSPQGRPDTEAFF
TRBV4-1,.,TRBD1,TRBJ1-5,TGCGCCAGCAGCCAAGATCAGACAGGGATTCAGCCCCAGCATTTT,CASSQDQTGIQPQHF
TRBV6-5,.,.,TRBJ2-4,TGTGCCAGCAGGGATCGAGGGGACATTCAGTACTTC,CASRDRGDIQYF
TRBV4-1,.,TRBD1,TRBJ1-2,TGCGCCAGCAGCCAAGATCCTTCGGCAGGGGGCGTTCTTGGCTACACCTTC,CASSQDPSAGGVLGYTF
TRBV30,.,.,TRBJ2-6,TGTGCCTGGAGTGTTGGGGGCTCTGGGGCCAACGTCCTGACTTTC,CAWSVGGSGANVLTF